This T cell receptor (beta chain) was sequenced for a study of type 1 and type 2 diabetes patients. Study overall: From PBMCs, CD4+ and CD8+ T cells were isolated by magnetic microbeads. The whole study generated approximately 19 million paired-end reads.

This clonotype was counted a single time. The antigen is unknown. CDR1 is MNHEY, CDR2 SMNVEV, per germline (reference sequence). V lost 1 base, J lost 4 bases, and 10 bases lay in between. The CDR3 sequence is 14 residues long. Amplification started from genomic DNA. A primer set of 30 forward and 13 reverse primers amplified the CDR3. TCRdb reanalysed the multiplex PCR reads using MiXCR and keeps one entry per CDR3 protein. The data show some 250,000 distinct CDR3 sequences, with roughly 50% seen just once and approximately 14% held by the top ten. Whole-study findings and limits: Type 2 diabetes patients had few highly-expanded CD4+ clones, median one.

The rearrangement uses TRBV27 and TRBJ2-5, with D possibly being TRBD1 (5 bases). This clonotype originated in a man between 18 and 35 years old with type 2 diabetes. Specimen: peripheral blood mononuclear cells (PBMCs). The CDR3: CASSLYGASETQYF. For the CDR3, the DNA is TGTGCCAGCAGTTTATATGGGGCCTCAGAGACCCAGTACTTC.